This T cell receptor beta chain appears in the sequencing data of a study of T cell responses to AZD1222 COVID-19 vaccine. TCRdb keeps only in-frame clones here, not all; method: immunoSEQ multiplex PCR. There are about 73,000 clones in the sample; more than 70% occur only once, and around 21% lies in the top ten. The germline V gene has CDR1 SSHAT and CDR2 FNYEAQ (reference sequence). The CDR3 has 15 residues. Details on this clone: An end of the junction differs from the germline gene, which may be a read error.

The source was peripheral blood, collected on day 0 of AZD1222 vaccination. The sequence was collected from an adult in good health. The rearrangement joins TRBV7-7 to TRBJ2-5; D is perhaps TRBD1 (6 bases). The CDR3 DNA sequence: TGTGCTAGCAGCTCCCAAACAGGGCCCCAAGAGACCCAGTACTTC. Translating gives CASSSQTGPQETQYF.